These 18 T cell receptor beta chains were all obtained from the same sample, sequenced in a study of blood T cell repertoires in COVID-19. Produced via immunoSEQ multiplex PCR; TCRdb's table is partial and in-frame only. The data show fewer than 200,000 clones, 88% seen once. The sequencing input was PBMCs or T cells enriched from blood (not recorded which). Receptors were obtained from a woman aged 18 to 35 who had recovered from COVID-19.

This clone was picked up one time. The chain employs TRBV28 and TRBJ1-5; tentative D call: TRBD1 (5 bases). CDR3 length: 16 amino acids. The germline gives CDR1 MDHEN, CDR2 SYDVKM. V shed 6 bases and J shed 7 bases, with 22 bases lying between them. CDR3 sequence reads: CASSPSTRGGGQPQHF. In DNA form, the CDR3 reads TGTGCCAGCAGCCCATCCACCCGGGGGGGTGGACAGCCCCAGCATTTT.

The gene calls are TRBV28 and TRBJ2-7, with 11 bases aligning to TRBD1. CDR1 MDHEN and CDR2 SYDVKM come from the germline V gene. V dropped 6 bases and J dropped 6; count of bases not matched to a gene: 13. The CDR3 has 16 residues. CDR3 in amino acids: CASRRTGGSGAGEQYF. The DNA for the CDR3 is TGTGCCAGCAGGAGGACAGGGGGCTCAGGTGCCGGCGAGCAGTACTTC.

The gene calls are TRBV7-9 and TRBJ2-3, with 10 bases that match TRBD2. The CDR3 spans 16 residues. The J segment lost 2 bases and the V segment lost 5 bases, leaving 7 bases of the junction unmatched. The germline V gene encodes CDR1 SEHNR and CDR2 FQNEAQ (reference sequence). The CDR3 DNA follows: TGTGCCAGCAGCCAGCATAGCGGGGGGACCACAGATACGCAGTATTTT. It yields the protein CASSQHSGGTTDTQYF. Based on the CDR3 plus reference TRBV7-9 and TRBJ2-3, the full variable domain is DTGVSQNPRHKITKRGQNVTFRCDPISEHNRLYWYRQTLGQGPEFLTYFQNEAQLEKSRLLSDRFSAERPKGSFSTLEIQRTEQGDSAMYLCASSQHSGGTTDTQYFGPGTRLTVL.

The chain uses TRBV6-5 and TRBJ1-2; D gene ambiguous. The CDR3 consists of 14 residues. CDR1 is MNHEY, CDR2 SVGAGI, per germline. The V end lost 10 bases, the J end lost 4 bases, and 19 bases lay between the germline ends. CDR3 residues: CANKVDGGLYGYTF. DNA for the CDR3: TGTGCCAACAAAGTGGACGGTGGACTCTATGGCTACACCTTC.

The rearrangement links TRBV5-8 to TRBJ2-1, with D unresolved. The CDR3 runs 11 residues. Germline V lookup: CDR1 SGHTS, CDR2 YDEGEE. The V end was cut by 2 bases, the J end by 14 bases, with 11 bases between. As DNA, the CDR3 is TGTGCCAGCAGCTTTTTCCGAGAGAAGTTCTTC. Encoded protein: CASSFFREKFF.

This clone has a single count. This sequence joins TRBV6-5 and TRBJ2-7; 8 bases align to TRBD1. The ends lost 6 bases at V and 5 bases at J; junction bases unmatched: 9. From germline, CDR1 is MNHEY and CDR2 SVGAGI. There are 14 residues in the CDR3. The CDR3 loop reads CASSLTGVYHEQYF. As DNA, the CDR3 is TGTGCCAGCAGCTTGACAGGGGTTTACCACGAGCAGTACTTC.

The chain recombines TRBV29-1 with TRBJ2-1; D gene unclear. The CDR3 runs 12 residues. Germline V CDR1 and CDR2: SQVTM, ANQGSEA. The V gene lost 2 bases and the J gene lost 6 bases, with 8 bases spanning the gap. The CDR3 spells CSVEPGGNEQFF. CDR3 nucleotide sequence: TGCAGCGTTGAACCCGGCGGCAATGAGCAGTTCTTC.

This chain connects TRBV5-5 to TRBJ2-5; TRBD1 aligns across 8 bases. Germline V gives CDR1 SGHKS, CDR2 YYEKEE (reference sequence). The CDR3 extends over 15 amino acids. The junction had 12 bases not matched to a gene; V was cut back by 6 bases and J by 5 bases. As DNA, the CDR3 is TGTGCCAGCATCGGCGGGCAGGGGGCAACGGAGACCCAGTACTTC. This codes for CASIGGQGATETQYF.

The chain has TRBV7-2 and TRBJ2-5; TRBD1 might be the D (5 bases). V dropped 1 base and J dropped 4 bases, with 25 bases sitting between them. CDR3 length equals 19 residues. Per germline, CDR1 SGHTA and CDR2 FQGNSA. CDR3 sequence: CASSLVSSPGILDGETQYF. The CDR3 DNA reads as TGTGCCAGCAGCTTAGTTTCCTCTCCAGGGATATTAGATGGAGAGACCCAGTACTTC.

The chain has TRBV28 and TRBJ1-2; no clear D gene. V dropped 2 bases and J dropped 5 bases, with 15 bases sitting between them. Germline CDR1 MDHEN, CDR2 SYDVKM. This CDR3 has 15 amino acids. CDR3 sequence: CASSLVGETVYGYTF. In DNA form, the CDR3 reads TGTGCCAGCAGTTTAGTCGGAGAGACCGTATATGGCTACACCTTC.

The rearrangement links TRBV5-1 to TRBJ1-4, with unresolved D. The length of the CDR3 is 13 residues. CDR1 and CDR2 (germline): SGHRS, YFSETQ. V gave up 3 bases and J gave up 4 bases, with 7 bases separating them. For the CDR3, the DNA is TGCGCCAGCAGCTCCCCAAATAATGAAAAACTGTTTTTT. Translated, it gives CASSSPNNEKLFF.

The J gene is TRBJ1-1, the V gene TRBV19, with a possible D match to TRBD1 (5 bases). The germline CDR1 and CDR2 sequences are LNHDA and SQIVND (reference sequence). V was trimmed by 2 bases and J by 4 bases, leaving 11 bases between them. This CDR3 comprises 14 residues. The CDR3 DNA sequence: TGTGCCAGTAGTATAACGTCGACAGCCACTGAAGCTTTCTTT. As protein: CASSITSTATEAFF.

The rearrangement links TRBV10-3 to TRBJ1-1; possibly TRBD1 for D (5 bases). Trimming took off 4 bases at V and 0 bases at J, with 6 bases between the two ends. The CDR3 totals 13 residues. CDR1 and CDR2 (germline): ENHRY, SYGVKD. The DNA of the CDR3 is TGTGCCATCAGTGGACAGCTGAACACTGAAGCTTTCTTT. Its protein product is CAISGQLNTEAFF.

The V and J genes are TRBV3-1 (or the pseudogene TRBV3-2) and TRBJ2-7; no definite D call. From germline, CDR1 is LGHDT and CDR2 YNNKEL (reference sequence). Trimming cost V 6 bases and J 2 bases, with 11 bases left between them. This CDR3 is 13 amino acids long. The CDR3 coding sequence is TGTGCCAGCAGAGATGACAAGACCTACGAGCAGTACTTC. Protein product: CASRDDKTYEQYF.

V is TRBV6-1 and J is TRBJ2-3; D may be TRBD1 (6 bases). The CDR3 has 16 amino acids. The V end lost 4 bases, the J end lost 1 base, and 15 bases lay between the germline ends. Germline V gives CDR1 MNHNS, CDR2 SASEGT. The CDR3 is CASSGANRDGTDTQYF. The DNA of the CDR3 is TGTGCCAGCAGTGGGGCGAACAGGGATGGCACAGATACGCAGTATTTT.

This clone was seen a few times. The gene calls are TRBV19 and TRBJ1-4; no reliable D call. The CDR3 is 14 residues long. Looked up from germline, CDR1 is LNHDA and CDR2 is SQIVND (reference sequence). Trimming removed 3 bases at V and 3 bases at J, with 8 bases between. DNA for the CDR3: TGTGCCAGTAGTATGGGAGGTCCTAATGAAAAACTGTTTTTT. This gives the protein CASSMGGPNEKLFF.

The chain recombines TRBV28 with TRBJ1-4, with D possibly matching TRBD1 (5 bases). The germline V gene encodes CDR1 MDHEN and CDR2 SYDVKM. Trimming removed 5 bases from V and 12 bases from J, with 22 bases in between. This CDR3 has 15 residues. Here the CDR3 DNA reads TGTGCCAGCAGTCACCGACAGATTTGGGGCAAGGAACTGTTTTTT. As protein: CASSHRQIWGKELFF.

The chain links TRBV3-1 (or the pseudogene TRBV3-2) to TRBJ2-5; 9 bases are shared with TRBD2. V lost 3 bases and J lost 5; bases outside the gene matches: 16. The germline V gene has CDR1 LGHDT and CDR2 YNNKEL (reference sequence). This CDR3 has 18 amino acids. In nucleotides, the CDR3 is TGTGCCAGCAGCCACCGAGCAAGGGCTAGCGGGAAATGGGAGACCCAGTACTTC. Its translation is CASSHRARASGKWETQYF.